There are many counts of the clone carrying this T cell receptor beta chain. The data originate from a study of spatial heterogeneity in lung cancer. On the study more broadly: As counted in raw reads, each unique TCR and UMI combination appeared more than ten times on average.

Losses at the gene ends were 2 bases for V and 6 bases for J; bases not matched to a gene: 7. CDR3 length: 14 amino acids. Germline V gene sequence: CDR1 SGHDT, CDR2 YYEEEE. In TCRdb, the 5' RACE reads were re-called with MiXCR into one record per CDR3 protein. The sample has approximately 22,000 distinct CDR3 sequences, approximately 6.2% seen once. Specified time point: sample taken at primary tumor resection. A total of more than 65 untreated early-stage non-small cell lung cancer patients served as donors. Without sorting, whole RNA was sequenced from tumor, nontumor lung or frozen PBMC. Sequenced material: PBMCs, taken at surgery. This sequence originates from a male donor with early-stage non-small cell lung cancer. The chain couples TRBV5-6 to TRBJ1-2; TRBD1 matches at 7 bases. CDR3: CASSFWQGVDGYTF. DNA of the CDR3: TGTGCCAGCAGCTTCTGGCAGGGGGTTGATGGCTACACCTTC.